These 20 T cell receptor beta chains share one sample of origin, sequenced in a study of Graves' ophthalmopathy and Graves' hyperthyroidism (dated 2018 in TCRdb). Sequenced on an Illumina HiSeq 2000. For repertoire sequencing, the TCR beta CDR3 regions were amplified from RNA transcripts. HTBI primers and the Qiagen OneStep RT-PCR kit were used in a first-round RT-PCR, which was followed by a second-round multiplex PCR, size selection and purification. TCRdb reprocessed the public reads (quality trimming at Q25 with fastp, clone calling with MiXCR) and kept in-frame beta chains. Each entry merges the rows of one CDR3 protein and shows their most common DNA and genes. For this sample the table gives approximately 480,000 distinct CDR3 sequences, of which approximately 14% were detected only once. Roughly 9.8% of the sample is taken by the ten largest. The specimen was blood. The receptors here all came from a woman aged 30 to 39 with Graves' ophthalmopathy. Donor details come from another sample of the same person, matched by shared clones.

This clonotype was counted many times. CDR3 in DNA: TGTGCCACCAGTTCCGGGACTAGCGGGGATCCCTACGAGCAGTACTTC. Translating gives CATSSGTSGDPYEQYF. The chain uses TRBV24-1 and TRBJ2-7; 13 bases line up with TRBD2. CDR1 is KGHDR and CDR2 is SFDVKD in the germline V gene. V was clipped by 6 bases and J by 2 bases; unmatched bases: 6. The CDR3 sequence is 16 residues long.

Note on this clonotype: A much larger clone lies a single base off, so this may be a read error. The conserved phenylalanine or tryptophan is not found at the CDR3 terminus, so this likely reflects a read error. This chain connects TRBV2 to TRBJ2-2; weak D call: TRBD2 (5 bases). V gave up 6 bases and J gave up 1 base, with 12 bases separating them. The length of the CDR3 is 15 residues. Germline assignment: CDR1 SNHLY and CDR2 FYNNEI. The CDR3: CASSKYGGNTGELFL. Written as DNA, the CDR3 is TGTGCCAGCAGCAAATACGGAGGGAACACCGGGGAGCTGTTTTTG.

This clonotype was observed many times. V gene TRBV3-1 combines with J gene TRBJ2-5, with 14 bases matching TRBD2. V was clipped by 6 bases and J by 4 bases; unmatched bases: 4. CDR1 is LGHDT, CDR2 YNNKEL, per germline (reference sequence). The CDR3 extends over 15 amino acids. CDR3 loop: CASRTSGGALETQYF. The CDR3 nucleotides are TGTGCCAGCAGGACTAGCGGGGGGGCCCTAGAGACCCAGTACTTC.

The rearrangement joins TRBV19 to TRBJ1-1, with no clear D. Germline CDR1 reads LNHDA; CDR2 reads SQIVND (reference sequence). V shed 3 bases and J shed 5 bases, with 16 bases lying between them. The CDR3 is 15 amino acids. CDR3 nucleotides: TGTGCCAGTAGTATTCCCGGACGGGGAGGGACTGAAGCTTTCTTT. Translation: CASSIPGRGGTEAFF.

This clonotype showed up many times. The chain links TRBV28 to TRBJ1-1, with a tentative D call TRBD1 (5 bases). The length of the CDR3 is 12 residues. Germline CDR1 MDHEN, CDR2 SYDVKM. With 5 bases removed from V and 7 bases from J, the gap between germline ends came to 11 bases. The CDR3 coding sequence is TGTGCCAGCAGTCCGGGACCCTTTGAAGCTTTCTTT. Its translation is CASSPGPFEAFF.

This clonotype was counted many times. The chain couples TRBV24-1 to TRBJ1-2; D not certain. There are 11 residues in the CDR3. In germline, CDR1 is KGHDR, CDR2 SFDVKD. The ends were cut back, 6 bases at V and 4 bases at J, with 5 bases in the middle. The chain's CDR3 is CATSSPYGYTF. The CDR3 DNA sequence: TGTGCCACCAGTTCGCCCTATGGCTACACCTTC.

CDR3 in amino acids: CASSPRPRQGTYEQYF. Written as DNA, the CDR3 is TGCGCCAGCAGCCCCCGCCCTCGACAGGGAACCTACGAGCAGTACTTC. This chain connects TRBV5-1 to TRBJ2-7; 7 bases are a match to TRBD1. The CDR3 totals 16 residues. Losses at the gene ends were 4 bases for V and 2 bases for J; bases not matched to a gene: 12. Germline CDR1 SGHRS, CDR2 YFSETQ.

This chain connects TRBV5-1 to TRBJ1-6, with D unclear. CDR1 and CDR2 (germline): SGHRS, YFSETQ. Trimming shortened V by 2 bases and J by 6 bases, and 27 bases separated the two germline ends. CDR3 length: 20 residues. The CDR3 coding sequence is TGCGCCAGCAGCTTCCAACTGGACTCCGGGTCGCGAGGACTTAATTCACCCCTCCACTTT. Its translation: CASSFQLDSGSRGLNSPLHF.

This clonotype was seen at least ten times. The V and J genes are TRBV11-2 and TRBJ1-2; D is ambiguous. Trimming removed 5 bases from V and 7 bases from J, with 17 bases in between. The CDR3 has 14 amino acids. CDR1 and CDR2 (germline): SGHAT, FQNNGV. CDR3 bases: TGTGCCAGCAGCCCAACGAGGACCTCCCTTGGCTACACCTTC. Translating it yields CASSPTRTSLGYTF.

This sequence joins TRBV15 and TRBJ1-5; tentatively, D is TRBD1 (5 bases). Germline V gene sequence: CDR1 LNHNV, CDR2 YYDKDF (reference sequence). The CDR3 consists of 14 residues. V dropped 0 bases and J dropped 3 bases, with 6 bases sitting between them. DNA for the CDR3: TGTGCCACCAGCAGAGAACAGGACAATCAGCCCCAGCATTTT. Residues: CATSREQDNQPQHF.

This clonotype was counted ten times or more. This CDR3 reads CASSLDAGGYTF. The DNA of the CDR3 is TGTGCCAGCAGCTTGGACGCCGGCGGCTACACCTTC. The chain couples TRBV5-6 to TRBJ1-2; D unclear. The CDR3 sequence is 12 residues long. Germline V gene sequence: CDR1 SGHDT, CDR2 YYEEEE. Trimming shortened V by 0 bases and J by 8 bases, and 8 bases separated the two germline ends. Drawing the rest from reference TRBV5-6 and TRBJ1-2, the complete variable domain is DAGVTQSPTHLIKTRGQQVTLRCSPKSGHDTVSWYQQALGQGPQFIFQYYEEEERQRGNFPDRFSGHQFPNYSSELNVNALLLGDSALYLCASSLDAGGYTFGSGTRLTVV.

In this sample, this clonotype turned up many times. The rearrangement uses TRBV28 and TRBJ1-1, with a possible D match to TRBD1 (6 bases). Trimming shortened V by 5 bases and J by 1 base, and 14 bases separated the two germline ends. Per the germline V gene, CDR1 is MDHEN and CDR2 is SYDVKM. The CDR3 is 15 residues long. The CDR3 region is CASSTGGAGNTEAFF. CDR3 nucleotide sequence: TGTGCCAGCAGTACTGGGGGCGCAGGGAACACTGAAGCTTTCTTT. Full variable domain (missing parts from reference TRBV28 and TRBJ1-1): DVKVTQSSRYLVKRTGEKVFLECVQDMDHENMFWYRQDPGLGLRLIYFSYDVKMKEKGDIPEGYSVSREKKERFSLILESASTNQTSMYLCASSTGGAGNTEAFFGQGTRLTVV.

This clonotype occurred many times. The chain couples TRBV12-3 or TRBV12-4 to TRBJ1-6; the D is unclear. V lost 5 bases and J lost 9, with 5 bases in between. This CDR3 is built from 11 residues. The CDR3 nucleotides read TGTGCCAGCAGTCATGGTTCACCCCTCCACTTT. Translating it yields CASSHGSPLHF.

This clonotype showed up many times. This chain connects TRBV3-2 to TRBJ2-5; the table's D call, TRBD1, has no DNA check behind it. TRBV3-2 represents a pseudogene. The CDR3 runs 16 residues. CDR3 in DNA: TGTGCCAGCAGCCCTATACAGGGGGTAAGGGAAGAGACCCAGTACTTC. Translated, it gives CASSPIQGVREETQYF.

This clonotype was counted only a few times. V and J are TRBV3-1 and TRBJ2-7; tentative D call: TRBD2 (6 bases). Trimming cost V 0 bases and J 7 bases, with 13 bases left between them. Germline V gene sequence: CDR1 LGHDT, CDR2 YNNKEL (reference sequence). The CDR3 is 14 residues long. The chain's CDR3 is CASSQDWSAGEQYF. The DNA for the CDR3 is TGTGCCAGCAGCCAAGATTGGAGCGCGGGGGAGCAGTACTTC.

This clonotype was seen many times. J is TRBJ1-6 and V is TRBV28; 7 bases are shared with TRBD1. The J segment lost 7 bases and the V segment lost 4 bases, leaving 4 bases of the junction unmatched. Germline V gives CDR1 MDHEN, CDR2 SYDVKM. The CDR3 spans 14 residues. The CDR3 DNA is TGTGCCAGCAGTTCGGGACAGTCAAATTCACCCCTCCACTTT. Translated, it gives CASSSGQSNSPLHF.

This clonotype appeared many times. The V and J genes are TRBV12-3 or TRBV12-4 and TRBJ2-7; either TRBD1 or TRBD2 may supply D (5 bases each). CDR3 length equals 13 residues. V lost 5 bases and J lost 2, with 10 bases in between. Here the CDR3 DNA reads TGTGCCAGCAGTCGGGGCTCTCCCTACGAGCAGTACTTC. Its translation: CASSRGSPYEQYF.

A note on this clonotype: Since a much larger clone is just one base distant, this may be a read error. The CDR3 carries no conserved terminal phenylalanine or tryptophan, so it likely arises from a read error. The V gene is TRBV28, the J gene TRBJ1-5, with D maybe TRBD1 (6 bases). Trimming removed 4 bases at V and 0 bases at J, with 16 bases between. Looked up from germline, CDR1 is MDHEN and CDR2 is SYDVKM. The CDR3 has 17 amino acids. This CDR3 is CASSSPPDSNSNQPQHV. DNA for the CDR3: TGTGCCAGCAGTTCCCCACCGGACAGTAATAGCAATCAGCCCCAGCATGTT.

V gene TRBV12-3 or TRBV12-4 combines with J gene TRBJ1-1; the D is unclear. The CDR3 totals 14 residues. V was shortened by 5 bases and J by 5 bases, with 15 bases between the two germline ends. CDR3 amino acids: CASSPPRRVTEAFF. The DNA for the CDR3 is TGTGCCAGCAGTCCCCCCCGACGAGTGACTGAAGCTTTCTTT.

This clonotype was counted many times. The CDR3 coding sequence is TGTGCCAGCAGTGCAACTCCCTATAATTCACCCCTCCACTTT. This gives the protein CASSATPYNSPLHF. This chain connects TRBV2 to TRBJ1-6; D call uncertain. The CDR3 spans 14 residues. The V gene's germline CDR1 is SNHLY and CDR2 FYNNEI. Trimming took 4 bases from V and 2 from J, leaving 6 bases between them.